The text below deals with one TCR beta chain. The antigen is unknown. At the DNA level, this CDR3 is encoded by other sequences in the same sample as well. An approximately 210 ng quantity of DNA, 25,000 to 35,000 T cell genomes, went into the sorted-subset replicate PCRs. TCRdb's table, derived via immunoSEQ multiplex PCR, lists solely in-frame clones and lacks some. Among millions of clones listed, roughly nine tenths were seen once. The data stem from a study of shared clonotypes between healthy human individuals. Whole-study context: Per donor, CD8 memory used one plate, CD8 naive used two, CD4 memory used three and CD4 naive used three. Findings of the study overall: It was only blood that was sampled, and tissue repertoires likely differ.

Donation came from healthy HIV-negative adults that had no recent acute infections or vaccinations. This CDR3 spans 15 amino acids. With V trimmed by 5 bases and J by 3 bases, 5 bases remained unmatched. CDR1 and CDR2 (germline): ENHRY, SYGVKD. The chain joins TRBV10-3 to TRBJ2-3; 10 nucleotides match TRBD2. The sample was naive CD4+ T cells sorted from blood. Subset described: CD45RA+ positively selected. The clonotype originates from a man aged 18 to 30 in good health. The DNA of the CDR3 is TGTGCCATCAGTATTAGCGGGGGGCTGACAGATACGCAGTATTTT. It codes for CAISISGGLTDTQYF.